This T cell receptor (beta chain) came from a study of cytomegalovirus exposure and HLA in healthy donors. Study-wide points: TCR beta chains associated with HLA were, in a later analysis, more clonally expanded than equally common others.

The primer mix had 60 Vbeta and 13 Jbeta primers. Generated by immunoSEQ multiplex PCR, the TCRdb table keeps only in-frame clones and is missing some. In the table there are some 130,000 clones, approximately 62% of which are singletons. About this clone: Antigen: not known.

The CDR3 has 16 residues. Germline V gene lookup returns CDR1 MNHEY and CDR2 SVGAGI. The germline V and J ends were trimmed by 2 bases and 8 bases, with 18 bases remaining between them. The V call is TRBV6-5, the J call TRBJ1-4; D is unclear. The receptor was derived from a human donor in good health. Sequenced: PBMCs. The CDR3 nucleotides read TGTGCCAGCAGTTACCTCCCTAGGCTCGGTCCCGAAAAACTGTTTTTT. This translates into CASSYLPRLGPEKLFF.